Shown below are 26 T cell receptor beta chains from a single sample sequenced in a study of tumor-infiltrating lymphocytes in localized non-small cell lung cancer. This table comes from immunoSEQ multiplex PCR, and its TCRdb copy is limited to in-frame clones, with some not included. The sample has 15,000 to 20,000 clones, roughly 73% seen once. Specimen: lung tumor tissue. All receptors come from a human donor with non-small cell lung cancer.

This chain links TRBV30 with TRBJ1-4, with D perhaps TRBD1 (6 bases). The CDR3 has 14 residues. Deletions cut 2 bases from V and 6 bases from J, with 13 bases between. Per germline, CDR1 GTSNPN and CDR2 SVGIG (reference sequence). The CDR3 DNA is TGTGCCTGGAGTCTAGGTACAGGGTATGAAAAACTGTTTTTT. The encoded protein is CAWSLGTGYEKLFF.

The V and J genes are TRBV25-1 and TRBJ1-6; D remains ambiguous. This CDR3 has 14 amino acids. The V gene's germline CDR1 is MGHDK and CDR2 SYGVNS. V was shortened by 1 base and J by 9 bases, with 10 bases between the two germline ends. This chain's CDR3 is CASSEFAGISPLHF. DNA of the CDR3: TGTGCCAGCAGTGAATTTGCCGGAATTTCACCCCTCCACTTT.

The rearrangement joins TRBV2 to TRBJ1-4; possible D gene TRBD1, 6 bases. There are 12 residues in the CDR3. The germline CDR1 and CDR2 sequences are SNHLY and FYNNEI. V shed 8 bases and J shed 8 bases, with 12 bases lying between them. CDR3 nucleotides: TGTGCCAGCCGGGACACGGGAGAAAAACTGTTTTTT. Translated, it gives CASRDTGEKLFF.

This clone showed up just a few times. The genes are TRBV28 and TRBJ2-5, with TRBD2 identical over 11 bases. This CDR3 has 13 amino acids. V dropped 6 bases and J dropped 5; count of bases not matched to a gene: 2. The germline gives CDR1 MDHEN, CDR2 SYDVKM. The CDR3 reads CASSRLAGETQYF. CDR3 bases: TGTGCCAGCAGCCGACTAGCGGGGGAGACCCAGTACTTC. Full variable domain (remainder filled in from reference TRBV28 and TRBJ2-5): DVKVTQSSRYLVKRTGEKVFLECVQDMDHENMFWYRQDPGLGLRLIYFSYDVKMKEKGDIPEGYSVSREKKERFSLILESASTNQTSMYLCASSRLAGETQYFGPGTRLLVL.

The chain joins TRBV18 to TRBJ2-3; the D is unclear. Germline assignment: CDR1 KGHSH and CDR2 LQKENI. V lost 3 bases and J 5 bases, leaving 9 bases between the germline ends. The CDR3 spans 13 residues. CDR3 protein: CASSPPNEDTQYF. The DNA for the CDR3 is TGTGCCAGCTCACCTCCAAACGAAGATACGCAGTATTTT.

The chain recombines TRBV9 with TRBJ1-4; D gene unclear. Per germline, CDR1 SGDLS and CDR2 YYNGEE. Trimming removed 7 bases from V and 0 bases from J, with 13 bases in between. This CDR3 has 15 amino acids. CDR3 DNA: TGTGCCAGCTCCCGCCTCGGATCAACTAATGAAAAACTGTTTTTT. Translated, it gives CASSRLGSTNEKLFF.

This clone has only a few counts. The V call is TRBV6-1, the J call TRBJ2-2; weak D call: TRBD2 (6 bases). V gave up 6 bases and J gave up 3 bases, with 14 bases separating them. The CDR3 extends over 15 amino acids. CDR1 and CDR2 (germline): MNHNS, SASEGT. CDR3 sequence reads: CASSQLGLHTGELFF. CDR3 bases: TGTGCCAGCAGCCAACTGGGACTTCACACCGGGGAGCTGTTTTTT.

This clone has only a few counts. The chain couples TRBV28 to TRBJ2-2; 8 bases match TRBD1. J lost 5 bases, V lost 10 bases, and 12 bases had no gene match. The CDR3 is 15 amino acids. Germline V lookup: CDR1 MDHEN, CDR2 SYDVKM. This CDR3 is CATNYRTGRTGELFF. CDR3 nucleotide sequence: TGTGCCACCAACTATAGGACAGGGAGGACCGGGGAGCTGTTTTTT.

V and J are TRBV6-1 and TRBJ2-7; D gene uncertain. Trimming took 8 bases from V and 2 from J, leaving 16 bases between them. This CDR3 has 14 amino acids. CDR1 MNHNS and CDR2 SASEGT come from the germline V gene. The CDR3 spells CASRPGSTPYEQYF. CDR3 DNA: TGTGCCAGCCGACCCGGGTCTACTCCCTACGAGCAGTACTTC.

The gene calls are TRBV5-6 and TRBJ1-2; D not resolved. CDR1 and CDR2 from the germline V gene are SGHDT and YYEEEE. The CDR3 is 10 amino acids. V dropped 0 bases and J dropped 7 bases, with 1 base sitting between them. CDR3 nucleotides: TGTGCCAGCAGCTTGGGTGGCTACACCTTC. It codes for CASSLGGYTF. The full variable domain, rest sourced from reference TRBV5-6 and TRBJ1-2, is DAGVTQSPTHLIKTRGQQVTLRCSPKSGHDTVSWYQQALGQGPQFIFQYYEEEERQRGNFPDRFSGHQFPNYSSELNVNALLLGDSALYLCASSLGGYTFGSGTRLTVV.

This clone showed up just once. The chain carries TRBV19 and TRBJ1-5; D remains unclear. The CDR3 contains 17 residues. V lost 5 bases to trimming and J lost 0 bases, with 17 bases between them. CDR1 LNHDA and CDR2 SQIVND come from the germline V gene (reference sequence). Here the CDR3 reads CASSSHTTRNSNQPQHF. Written as DNA, the CDR3 is TGTGCCAGTAGTTCTCATACGACCCGTAATAGCAATCAGCCCCAGCATTTT.

This clone was seen only a few times. The chain recombines TRBV6-1 with TRBJ1-5, with 7 bases that match TRBD1. J lost 8 bases, V lost 5 bases, and 6 bases had no gene match. The CDR3 is 13 residues long. Germline V gene lookup returns CDR1 MNHNS and CDR2 SASEGT. The CDR3 spells CASSQGVAKPQHF. The CDR3 DNA sequence: TGTGCCAGCAGTCAGGGGGTCGCGAAGCCCCAGCATTTT.

The genes are TRBV6-5 and TRBJ2-3; maybe TRBD1 (5 bases). Trimming pared 2 bases from V and 0 bases from J, leaving 9 bases between. The CDR3 spans 15 residues. Germline V CDR1 and CDR2: MNHEY, SVGAGI. In nucleotides, the CDR3 is TGTGCCAGCAGTTACCGACAGTTTAGCACAGATACGCAGTATTTT. This gives the protein CASSYRQFSTDTQYF.

This clone was detected only a few times. In DNA form, the CDR3 reads TGCGCCAGCAGCTTAGCGGGGGCGTCCTCCTACGAGCAGTACTTC. Amino acids: CASSLAGASSYEQYF. The gene calls are TRBV5-1 and TRBJ2-7; 8 bases fit TRBD2. V shed 2 bases and J 0 bases; nucleotides not matched to a gene: 4. CDR1 and CDR2 (germline): SGHRS, YFSETQ. The CDR3 contains 15 residues.

The chain employs TRBV6-1 and TRBJ2-5; D remains ambiguous. Germline lookup yields CDR1 MNHNS and CDR2 SASEGT. The V end was cut by 5 bases, the J end by 5 bases, with 18 bases between. This CDR3 contains 15 residues. CDR3 in amino acids: CASSPGTIPGETQYF. The CDR3 DNA follows: TGTGCCAGCAGTCCCGGAACCATTCCCGGGGAGACCCAGTACTTC.

The chain has TRBV19 and TRBJ2-2, with D possibly matching TRBD2 (5 bases). This CDR3 comprises 16 residues. Trimming left V 7 bases short and J 4 bases short, with 19 bases between. Germline V gene lookup returns CDR1 LNHDA and CDR2 SQIVND (reference sequence). The CDR3: CASTREGRSVTGELFF. CDR3 DNA sequence: TGTGCCAGTACTCGCGAGGGAAGGAGTGTCACCGGGGAGCTGTTTTTT.

The CDR3 sequence is CASSRDSGSTFRNEQYF. The CDR3 DNA reads TGTGCCAGCAGCCGGGATAGCGGGAGTACTTTTAGGAACGAGCAGTACTTC. The chain carries TRBV14 and TRBJ2-7; 9 bases are shared with TRBD2. Per germline, CDR1 SGHDN and CDR2 FVKESK. The CDR3 has 17 residues. Trimming at V came to 4 bases and at J to 5 bases, leaving 15 bases not matched to a gene.

The chain uses TRBV5-1 and TRBJ1-5, with TRBD1 matching over 7 bases. The CDR3 contains 16 residues. V shed 0 bases, J shed 2 bases, and the junction held 5 bases outside the gene matches. Germline CDR1 and CDR2: SGHRS and YFSETQ. CDR3 sequence: CASSLDGDSRNQPQHF. The CDR3 bases are TGCGCCAGCAGCTTGGACGGGGACAGTCGCAATCAGCCCCAGCATTTT.

About this clone: One junction end disagrees with the germline gene, perhaps due to a read error. V is TRBV7-7 and J is TRBJ1-1; 8 nucleotides line up with TRBD1. CDR3 size: 17 residues. Germline-derived CDR1 and CDR2 are SSHAT and FNYEAQ (reference sequence). CDR3 sequence: CASSPRQGAQTNTEAFF. In DNA, the CDR3 is TGTGCTAGCAGCCCCCGGCAGGGGGCCCAAACGAACACTGAAGCTTTCTTT.

This chain uses TRBV30 with TRBJ1-6, with D possibly TRBD1 on 5 matching bases. The CDR3 length is 14 residues. V lost 3 bases and J lost 6, with 12 bases in between. In germline, CDR1 is GTSNPN, CDR2 SVGIG (reference sequence). Here the CDR3 reads CAWRTGLLNSPLHF. As DNA, the CDR3 is TGTGCCTGGAGAACGGGACTCCTTAATTCACCCCTCCACTTT.

The chain recombines TRBV21-1 with TRBJ2-1; the D call of TRBD1 is as the table states it, not checked on the DNA. TRBV21-1 is shown as a pseudogene. The CDR3 totals 15 residues. The DNA of the CDR3 is TGTGCCAGCAGCAAAACCGGGACAGGGGTAGATGAGCAGTTCTTC. Translation: CASSKTGTGVDEQFF.

This clone was observed once. The chain links TRBV5-1 to TRBJ2-5, with 8 positions matching TRBD2. Looked up from germline, CDR1 is SGHRS and CDR2 is YFSETQ. This CDR3 is built from 14 residues. Trimming removed 6 bases from V and 3 bases from J; junction bases left unmatched: 7. CDR3 coding DNA: TGCGCCAGCACTCGGGGGGGTACGGAAGAGACCCAGTACTTC. Protein sequence: CASTRGGTEETQYF.

This clone was seen a handful of times. The V and J genes are TRBV2 and TRBJ2-1; 8 bases align to TRBD2. The CDR3 runs to 12 residues. CDR1 is SNHLY, CDR2 FYNNEI, per germline. V gave up 5 bases and J gave up 7 bases; unmatched junction bases: 1. The CDR3 DNA reads TGTGCCAGCAGTCTAGCGGGTAATGAGCAGTTCTTC. It encodes CASSLAGNEQFF.

This clone showed up just a few times. This chain links TRBV19 with TRBJ2-1; TRBD2 agrees at 16 bases. There are 18 residues in the CDR3. The V gene end was trimmed by 6 bases and the J gene end by 6 bases; junction bases not matched to a gene: 11. Per germline, CDR1 LNHDA and CDR2 SQIVND (reference sequence). The CDR3 DNA reads as TGTGCCAGTAGGCCGGGACTAGCGGGAGGGCATTCGACCAATGAGCAGTTCTTC. Protein product: CASRPGLAGGHSTNEQFF.

J is TRBJ1-1 and V is TRBV7-9, with D possibly being TRBD1 (5 bases). The V gene's germline CDR1 is SEHNR and CDR2 FQNEAQ (reference sequence). CDR3 size: 14 residues. V was pared by 7 bases and J by 4 bases, with 16 bases between. CDR3 loop: CASKPAGGGTEAFF. As DNA, the CDR3 is TGTGCCAGCAAACCCGCGGGGGGGGGCACTGAAGCTTTCTTT.

The J gene is TRBJ1-5, the V gene TRBV28; no reliable D call. CDR1 is MDHEN and CDR2 is SYDVKM in the germline V gene. The CDR3 loop spans 11 amino acids. Trimming removed 4 bases from V and 10 bases from J, with 8 bases in between. The DNA for the CDR3 is TGTGCCAGCAGTTCCACGCGACCCCAGCATTTT. Translation gives CASSSTRPQHF.